This T cell receptor beta chain was documented in a study of control samples from healthy donors and cancer patients. The V end lost 2 bases, the J end lost 8 bases, and 12 bases lay between the germline ends. Germline values: CDR1 SEHNR, CDR2 FQNEAQ (reference sequence). The CDR3 extends over 13 amino acids. TCRdb keeps only in-frame clones here, not all; method: immunoSEQ multiplex PCR. Among about 180,000 clones, just over 90% were seen once, and the ten largest hold approximately 1.5%. Sequenced material: blood. V gene TRBV7-9 combines with J gene TRBJ1-2; D not resolved. The receptor comes from a man aged 25-45 years in good health. The CDR3 sequence is CASSLLTSQGYTF. The CDR3 nucleotides are TGTGCCAGCAGCTTACTCACTTCGCAAGGCTACACCTTC.